This T cell receptor beta chain was identified during a study of Graves' ophthalmopathy and Graves' hyperthyroidism. Comments on this clonotype: Antigen specificity is unknown.

RNA transcripts yielded amplified TCR beta CDR3 regions. RT-PCR was first run with HTBI primers, then multiplex PCR in a second round. MiXCR, applied by TCRdb to the multiplex PCR reads, yields one record per CDR3 protein. This table has about 400,000 distinct CDR3 sequences, 15% appearing once. Aged 18 to 65, hyperthyroidism patients had been newly diagnosed, with under 2 months' duration. CDR1 and CDR2 from the germline V gene are SGHAT and FQNNGV. The V gene lost 1 base and the J gene lost 3 bases, with 13 bases spanning the gap. This CDR3 comprises 15 residues. Study outcomes and limitations: Both a roughly 70% sensitivity and a 72.22% specificity characterized the model's predictions of ophthalmopathy progression. Blood also harbored most expanded thyroid clonotypes above 0.001 frequency.

The source is a woman aged 18-29 years with stable Graves' hyperthyroidism. This rearrangement joins TRBV11-2 to TRBJ2-7, with D possibly matching TRBD1 (5 bases). Input material: peripheral blood. The DNA of the CDR3 is TGTGCCAGCAGCTTAGTCTCCTTTACAGGCTACGAGCAGTACTTC. It yields the protein CASSLVSFTGYEQYF.